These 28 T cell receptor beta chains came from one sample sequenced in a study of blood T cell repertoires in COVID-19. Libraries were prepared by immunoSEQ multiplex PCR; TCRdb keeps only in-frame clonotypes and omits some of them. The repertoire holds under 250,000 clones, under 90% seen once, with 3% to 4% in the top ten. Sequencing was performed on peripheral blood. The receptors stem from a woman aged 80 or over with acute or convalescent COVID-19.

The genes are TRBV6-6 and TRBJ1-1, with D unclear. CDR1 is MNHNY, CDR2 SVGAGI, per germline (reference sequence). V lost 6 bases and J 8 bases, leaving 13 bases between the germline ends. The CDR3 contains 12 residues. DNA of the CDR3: TGTGCCAGCAGCCCACGAGAGTCAGAAGCTTTCTTT. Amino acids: CASSPRESEAFF.

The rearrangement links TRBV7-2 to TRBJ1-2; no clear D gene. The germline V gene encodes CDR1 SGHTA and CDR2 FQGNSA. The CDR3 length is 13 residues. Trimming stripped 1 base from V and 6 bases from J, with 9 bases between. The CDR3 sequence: CASSLGFGDGYTF. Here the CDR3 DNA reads TGTGCCAGCAGCTTAGGGTTCGGGGATGGCTACACCTTC.

CDR3 DNA: TGTGCCAGTAGTATGGGGGCGCATAAAGAGACCCAGTACTTC. Translating gives CASSMGAHKETQYF. The genes are TRBV19 and TRBJ2-5, with D possibly matching TRBD1 (6 bases). The CDR3 runs 14 residues. V lost 3 bases to trimming and J lost 3 bases, with 11 bases between them. Germline CDR1 LNHDA, CDR2 SQIVND (reference sequence).

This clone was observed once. The CDR3 bases are TGTGCCACCAGCAGAGATTCTAGTGGAGGTCAGCCCCAGCATTTT. Its protein product is CATSRDSSGGQPQHF. The chain uses TRBV15 and TRBJ1-5; no clear D. Trimming cost V 0 bases and J 6 bases, with 12 bases left between them. CDR1 and CDR2 from the germline V gene are LNHNV and YYDKDF (reference sequence). This CDR3 has 15 amino acids. Looking up the rest from reference TRBV15 and TRBJ1-5 gives the full variable domain: DAMVIQNPRYQVTQFGKPVTLSCSQTLNHNVMYWYQQKSSQAPKLLFHYYDKDFNNEADTPDNFQSRRPNTSFCFLDIRSPGLGDTAMYLCATSRDSSGGQPQHFGDGTRLSIL.

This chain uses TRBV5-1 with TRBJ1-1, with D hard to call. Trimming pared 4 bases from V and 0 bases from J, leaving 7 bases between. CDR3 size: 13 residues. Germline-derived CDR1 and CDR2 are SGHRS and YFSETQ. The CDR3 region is CASSAGLNTEAFF. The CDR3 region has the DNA TGCGCCAGCAGCGCGGGATTGAACACTGAAGCTTTCTTT.

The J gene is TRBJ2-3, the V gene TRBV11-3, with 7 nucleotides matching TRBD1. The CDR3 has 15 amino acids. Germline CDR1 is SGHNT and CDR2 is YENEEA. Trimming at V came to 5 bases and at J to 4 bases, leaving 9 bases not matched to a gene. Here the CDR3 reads CASSARKGASDTQYF. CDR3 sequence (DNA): TGTGCCAGCAGCGCCCGAAAGGGGGCCTCAGATACGCAGTATTTT.

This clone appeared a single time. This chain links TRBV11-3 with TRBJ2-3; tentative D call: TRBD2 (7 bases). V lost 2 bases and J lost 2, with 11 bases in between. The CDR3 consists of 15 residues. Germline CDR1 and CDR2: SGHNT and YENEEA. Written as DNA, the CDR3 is TGTGCCAGCAGCTTACGCGGGGGCAACACAGATACGCAGTATTTT. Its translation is CASSLRGGNTDTQYF.

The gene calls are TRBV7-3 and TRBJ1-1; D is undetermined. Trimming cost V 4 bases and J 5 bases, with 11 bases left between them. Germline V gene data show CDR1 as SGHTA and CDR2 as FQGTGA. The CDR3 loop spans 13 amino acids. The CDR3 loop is CASSSEPGTEAFF. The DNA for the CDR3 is TGTGCCAGCAGCTCCGAGCCGGGGACTGAAGCTTTCTTT.

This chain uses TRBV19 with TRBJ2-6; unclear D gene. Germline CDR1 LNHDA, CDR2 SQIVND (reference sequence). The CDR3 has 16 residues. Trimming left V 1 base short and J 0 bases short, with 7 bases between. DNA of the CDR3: TGTGCCAGTAGTATAGGAGTTTTCTCTGGGGCCAACGTCCTGACTTTC. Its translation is CASSIGVFSGANVLTF.

The CDR3 loop is CASSGGTGNMNTEAFF. CDR3 nucleotides: TGTGCCAGCAGTGGGGGGACAGGGAACATGAACACTGAAGCTTTCTTT. V and J are TRBV6-1 and TRBJ1-1, with TRBD1 identical over 9 bases. The junction had 6 bases not matched to a gene; V was cut back by 4 bases and J by 0 bases. Germline V gives CDR1 MNHNS, CDR2 SASEGT. CDR3 length: 16 amino acids.

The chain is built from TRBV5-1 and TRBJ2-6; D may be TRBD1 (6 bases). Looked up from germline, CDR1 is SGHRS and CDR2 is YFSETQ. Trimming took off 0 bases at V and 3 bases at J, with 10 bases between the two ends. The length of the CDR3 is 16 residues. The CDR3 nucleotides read TGCGCCAGCAGCTTGGTACAGGGTGGTGGGGCCAACGTCCTGACTTTC. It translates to CASSLVQGGGANVLTF.

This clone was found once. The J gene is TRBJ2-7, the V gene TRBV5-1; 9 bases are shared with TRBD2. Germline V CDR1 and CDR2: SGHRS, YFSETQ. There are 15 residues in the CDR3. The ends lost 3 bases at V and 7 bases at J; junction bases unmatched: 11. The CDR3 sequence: CASSSQAGGSLEQYF. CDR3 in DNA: TGCGCCAGCAGCTCCCAAGCGGGGGGTAGTCTGGAGCAGTACTTC. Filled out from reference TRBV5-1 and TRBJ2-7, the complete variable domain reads KAGVTQTPRYLIKTRGQQVTLSCSPISGHRSVSWYQQTPGQGLQFLFEYFSETQRNKGNFPGRFSGRQFSNSRSEMNVSTLELGDSALYLCASSSQAGGSLEQYFGPGTRLTVT.

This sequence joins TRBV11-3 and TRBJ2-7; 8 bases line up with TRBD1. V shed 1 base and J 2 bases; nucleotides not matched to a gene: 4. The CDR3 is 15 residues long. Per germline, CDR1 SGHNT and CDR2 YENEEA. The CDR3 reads CASSLGTGGPYEQYF. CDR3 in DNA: TGTGCCAGCAGCTTAGGAACAGGGGGTCCCTACGAGCAGTACTTC.

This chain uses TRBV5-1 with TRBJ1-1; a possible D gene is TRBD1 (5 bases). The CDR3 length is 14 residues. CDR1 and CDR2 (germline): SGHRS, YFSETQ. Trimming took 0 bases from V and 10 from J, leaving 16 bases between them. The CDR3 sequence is CASSLDPGSGGAFF. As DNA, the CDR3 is TGCGCCAGCAGCTTGGATCCAGGGTCGGGTGGAGCTTTCTTT. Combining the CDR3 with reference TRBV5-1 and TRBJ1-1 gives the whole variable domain KAGVTQTPRYLIKTRGQQVTLSCSPISGHRSVSWYQQTPGQGLQFLFEYFSETQRNKGNFPGRFSGRQFSNSRSEMNVSTLELGDSALYLCASSLDPGSGGAFFGQGTRLTVV.

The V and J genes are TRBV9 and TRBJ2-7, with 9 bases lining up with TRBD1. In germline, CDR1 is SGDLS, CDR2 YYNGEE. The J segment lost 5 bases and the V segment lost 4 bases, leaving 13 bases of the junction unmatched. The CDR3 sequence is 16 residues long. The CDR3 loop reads CASSPHRGQGTNEQYF. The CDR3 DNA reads TGTGCCAGCAGCCCGCATCGGGGACAGGGAACCAACGAGCAGTACTTC.

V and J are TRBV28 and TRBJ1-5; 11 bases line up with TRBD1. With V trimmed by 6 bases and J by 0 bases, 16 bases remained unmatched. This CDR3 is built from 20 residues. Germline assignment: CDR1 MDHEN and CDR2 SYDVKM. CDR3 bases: TGTGCCAGCAGCCGATTCAAGGACAGGGGGCGCGTAGGTAGCAATCAGCCCCAGCATTTT. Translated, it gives CASSRFKDRGRVGSNQPQHF.

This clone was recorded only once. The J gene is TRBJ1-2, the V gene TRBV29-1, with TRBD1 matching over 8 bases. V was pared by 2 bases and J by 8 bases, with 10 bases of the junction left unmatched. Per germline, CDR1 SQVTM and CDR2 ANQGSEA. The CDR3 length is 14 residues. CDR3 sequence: CSVETDRAPRGYTF. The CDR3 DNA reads TGCAGCGTTGAAACGGACAGGGCACCTAGGGGCTACACCTTC.

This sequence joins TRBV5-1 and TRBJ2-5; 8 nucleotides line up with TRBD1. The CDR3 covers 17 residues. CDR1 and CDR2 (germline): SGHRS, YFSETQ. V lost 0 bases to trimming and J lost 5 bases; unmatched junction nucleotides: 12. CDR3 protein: CASSLGPLGQARETQYF. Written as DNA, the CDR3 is TGCGCCAGCAGCTTGGGCCCTCTGGGACAGGCGAGGGAGACCCAGTACTTC.

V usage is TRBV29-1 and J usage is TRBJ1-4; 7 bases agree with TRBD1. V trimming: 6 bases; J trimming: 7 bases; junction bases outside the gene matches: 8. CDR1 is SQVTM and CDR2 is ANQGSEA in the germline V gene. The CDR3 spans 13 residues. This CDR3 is CSVGQAPREKLFF. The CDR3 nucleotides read TGCAGCGTCGGACAGGCGCCGCGTGAAAAACTGTTTTTT.

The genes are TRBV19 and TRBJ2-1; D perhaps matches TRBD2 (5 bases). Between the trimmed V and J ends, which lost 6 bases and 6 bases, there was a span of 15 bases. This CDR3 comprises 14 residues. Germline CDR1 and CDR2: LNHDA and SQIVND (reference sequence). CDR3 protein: CASSIPEVFNEQFF. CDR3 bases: TGTGCCAGTAGCATTCCGGAGGTCTTCAATGAGCAGTTCTTC.

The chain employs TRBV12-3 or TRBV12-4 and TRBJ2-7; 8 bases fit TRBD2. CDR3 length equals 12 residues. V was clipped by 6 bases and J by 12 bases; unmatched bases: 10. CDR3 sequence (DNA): TGTGCCAGCAGCAGCCAATTCAGCGGGGGGTACTTC. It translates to CASSSQFSGGYF.

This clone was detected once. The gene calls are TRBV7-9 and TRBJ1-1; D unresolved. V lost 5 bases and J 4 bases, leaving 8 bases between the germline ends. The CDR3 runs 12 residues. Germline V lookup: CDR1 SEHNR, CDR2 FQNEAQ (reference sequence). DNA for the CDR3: TGTGCCAGCAGCCTTATTCCCACTGAAGCTTTCTTT. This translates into CASSLIPTEAFF.

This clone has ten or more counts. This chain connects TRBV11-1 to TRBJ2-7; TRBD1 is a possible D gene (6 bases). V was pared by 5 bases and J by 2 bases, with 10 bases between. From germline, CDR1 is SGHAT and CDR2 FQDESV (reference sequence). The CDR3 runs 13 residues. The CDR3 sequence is CASSRDNPYEQYF. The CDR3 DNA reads TGTGCCAGCAGCCGGGACAATCCCTACGAGCAGTACTTC.

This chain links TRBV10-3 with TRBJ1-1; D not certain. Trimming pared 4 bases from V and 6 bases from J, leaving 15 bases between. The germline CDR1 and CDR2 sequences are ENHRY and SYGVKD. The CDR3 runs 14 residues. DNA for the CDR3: TGTGCCATCAGTGGGCGCCTTCAGGAGGCTGAAGCTTTCTTT. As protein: CAISGRLQEAEAFF.

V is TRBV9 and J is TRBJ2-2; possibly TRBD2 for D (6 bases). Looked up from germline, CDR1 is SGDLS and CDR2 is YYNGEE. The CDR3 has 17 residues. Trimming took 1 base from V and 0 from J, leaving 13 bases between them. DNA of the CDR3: TGTGCCAGCAGCGTAACACCCGGCGGGGCGAACACCGGGGAGCTGTTTTTT. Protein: CASSVTPGGANTGELFF.

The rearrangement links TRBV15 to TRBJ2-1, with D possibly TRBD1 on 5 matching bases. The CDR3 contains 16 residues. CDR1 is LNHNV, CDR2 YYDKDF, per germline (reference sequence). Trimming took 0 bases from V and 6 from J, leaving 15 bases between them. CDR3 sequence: CATSRDPSSRANEQFF. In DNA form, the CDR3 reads TGTGCCACCAGCAGAGATCCCTCTTCCAGGGCCAATGAGCAGTTCTTC. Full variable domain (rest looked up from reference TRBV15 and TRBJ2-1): DAMVIQNPRYQVTQFGKPVTLSCSQTLNHNVMYWYQQKSSQAPKLLFHYYDKDFNNEADTPDNFQSRRPNTSFCFLDIRSPGLGDTAMYLCATSRDPSSRANEQFFGPGTRLTVL.

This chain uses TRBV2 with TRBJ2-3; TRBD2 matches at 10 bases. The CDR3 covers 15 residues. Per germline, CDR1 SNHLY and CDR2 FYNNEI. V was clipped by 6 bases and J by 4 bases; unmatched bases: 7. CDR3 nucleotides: TGTGCCAGCAGATTAGCGGGGGGCATCTCAGATACGCAGTATTTT. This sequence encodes CASRLAGGISDTQYF. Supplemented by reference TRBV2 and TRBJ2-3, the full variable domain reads EPEVTQTPSHQVTQMGQEVILRCVPISNHLYFYWYRQILGQKVEFLVSFYNNEISEKSEIFDDQFSVERPDGSNFTLKIRSTKLEDSAMYFCASRLAGGISDTQYFGPGTRLTVL.

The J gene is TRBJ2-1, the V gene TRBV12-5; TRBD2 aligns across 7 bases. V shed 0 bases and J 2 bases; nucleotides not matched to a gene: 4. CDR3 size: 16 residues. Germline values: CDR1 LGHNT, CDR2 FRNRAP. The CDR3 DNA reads TGTGCTAGTGGTTTGGTCTCTAGCGGACCCTACAATGAGCAGTTCTTC. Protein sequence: CASGLVSSGPYNEQFF.